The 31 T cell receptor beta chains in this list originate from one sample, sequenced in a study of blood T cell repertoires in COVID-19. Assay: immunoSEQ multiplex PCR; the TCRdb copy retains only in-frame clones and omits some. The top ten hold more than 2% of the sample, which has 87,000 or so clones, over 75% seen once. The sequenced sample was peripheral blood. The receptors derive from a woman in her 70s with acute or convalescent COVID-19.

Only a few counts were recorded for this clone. The CDR3 nucleotides read TGTGCCTGGAGGGTGGGGGGAGGCGGAGAGACCCAGTACTTC. This gives the protein CAWRVGGGGETQYF. The rearrangement joins TRBV30 to TRBJ2-5; D possibly corresponds to TRBD2 (6 bases). This CDR3 contains 14 residues. Germline-derived CDR1 and CDR2 are GTSNPN and SVGIG (reference sequence). Trimming left V 3 bases short and J 4 bases short, with 15 bases between.

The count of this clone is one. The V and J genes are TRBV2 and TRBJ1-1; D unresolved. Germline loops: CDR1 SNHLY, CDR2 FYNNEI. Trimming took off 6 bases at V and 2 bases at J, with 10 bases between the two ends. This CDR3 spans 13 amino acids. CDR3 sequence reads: CASREDFNTEAFF. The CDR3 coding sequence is TGTGCCAGCAGAGAGGACTTCAACACTGAAGCTTTCTTT.

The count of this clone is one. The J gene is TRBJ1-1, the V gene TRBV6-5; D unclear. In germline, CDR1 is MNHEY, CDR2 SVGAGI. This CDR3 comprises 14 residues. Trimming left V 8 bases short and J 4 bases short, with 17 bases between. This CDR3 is CASYWGGVSTEAFF. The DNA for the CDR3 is TGTGCCAGCTATTGGGGAGGCGTGTCCACTGAAGCTTTCTTT.

CDR3 amino acids: CASRDDRVPNGAETQYF. The CDR3, as DNA: TGTGCCAGCAGAGATGACAGGGTACCCAATGGCGCAGAGACCCAGTACTTC. The chain combines TRBV2 with TRBJ2-5; TRBD1 aligns across 7 bases. The CDR3 extends over 17 amino acids. V lost 6 bases and J lost 4; bases outside the gene matches: 17. Germline V gene data show CDR1 as SNHLY and CDR2 as FYNNEI.

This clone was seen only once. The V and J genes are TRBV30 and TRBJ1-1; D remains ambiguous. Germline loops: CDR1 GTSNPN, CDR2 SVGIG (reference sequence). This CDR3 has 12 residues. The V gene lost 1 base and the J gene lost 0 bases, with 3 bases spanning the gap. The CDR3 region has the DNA TGTGCCTGGAGTGATATGAACACTGAAGCTTTCTTT. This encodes CAWSDMNTEAFF.

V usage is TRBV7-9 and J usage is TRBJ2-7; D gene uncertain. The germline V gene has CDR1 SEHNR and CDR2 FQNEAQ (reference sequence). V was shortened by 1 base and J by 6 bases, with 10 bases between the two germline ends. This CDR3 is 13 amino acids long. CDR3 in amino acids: CASSLGDFREQYF. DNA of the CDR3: TGTGCCAGCAGCTTAGGTGACTTCCGCGAGCAGTACTTC.

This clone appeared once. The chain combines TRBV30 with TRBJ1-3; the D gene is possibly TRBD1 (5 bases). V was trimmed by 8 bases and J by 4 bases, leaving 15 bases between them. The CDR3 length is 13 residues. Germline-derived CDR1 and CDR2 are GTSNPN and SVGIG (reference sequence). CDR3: CARGSSSGNTIYF. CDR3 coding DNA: TGTGCCCGGGGGTCCTCGTCGGGAAACACCATATATTTT.

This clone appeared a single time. Here the CDR3 reads CASSEAGGRIGDTQYF. The CDR3 bases are TGTGCCAGCAGTGAAGCGGGAGGAAGAATCGGGGATACGCAGTATTTT. The chain employs TRBV6-1 and TRBJ2-3, with D possibly being TRBD2 (6 bases). Germline V gene lookup returns CDR1 MNHNS and CDR2 SASEGT. The CDR3 consists of 16 residues. Trimming took off 0 bases at V and 6 bases at J, with 16 bases between the two ends.

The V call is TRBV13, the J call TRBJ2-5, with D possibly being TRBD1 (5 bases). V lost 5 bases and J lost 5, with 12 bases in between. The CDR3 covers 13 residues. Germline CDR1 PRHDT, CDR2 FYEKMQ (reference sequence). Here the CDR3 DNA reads TGTGCCAGCAGCCCGCCAGGGATTGAGACCCAGTACTTC. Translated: CASSPPGIETQYF.

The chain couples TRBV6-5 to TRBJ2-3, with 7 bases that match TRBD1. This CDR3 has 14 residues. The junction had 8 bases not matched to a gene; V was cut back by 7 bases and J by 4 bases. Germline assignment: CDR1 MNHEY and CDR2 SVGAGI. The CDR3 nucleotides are TGTGCCAGCAAACAGGGGCTTAGTTCAGATACGCAGTATTTT. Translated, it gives CASKQGLSSDTQYF.

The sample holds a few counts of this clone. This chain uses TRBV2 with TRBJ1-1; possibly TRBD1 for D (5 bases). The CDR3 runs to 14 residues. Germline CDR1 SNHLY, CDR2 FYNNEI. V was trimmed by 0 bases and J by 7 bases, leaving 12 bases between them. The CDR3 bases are TGTGCCAGCAGTGAAGCAGGGGTACAGTTTGAAGCTTTCTTT. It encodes CASSEAGVQFEAFF. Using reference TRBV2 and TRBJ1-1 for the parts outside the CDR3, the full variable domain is EPEVTQTPSHQVTQMGQEVILRCVPISNHLYFYWYRQILGQKVEFLVSFYNNEISEKSEIFDDQFSVERPDGSNFTLKIRSTKLEDSAMYFCASSEAGVQFEAFFGQGTRLTVV.

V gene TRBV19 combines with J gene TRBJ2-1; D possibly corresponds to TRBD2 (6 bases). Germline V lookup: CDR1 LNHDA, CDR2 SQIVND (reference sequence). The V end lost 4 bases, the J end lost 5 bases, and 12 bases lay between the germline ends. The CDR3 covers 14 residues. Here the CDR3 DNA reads TGTGCCAGTAGTAGCGGGACTTCTAACAATGAGCAGTTCTTC. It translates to CASSSGTSNNEQFF.

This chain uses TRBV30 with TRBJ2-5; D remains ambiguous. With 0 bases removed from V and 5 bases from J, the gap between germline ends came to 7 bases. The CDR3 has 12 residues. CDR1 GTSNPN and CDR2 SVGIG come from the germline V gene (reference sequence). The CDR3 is CAWSVNGETQYF. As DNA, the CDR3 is TGTGCCTGGAGTGTAAACGGGGAGACCCAGTACTTC.

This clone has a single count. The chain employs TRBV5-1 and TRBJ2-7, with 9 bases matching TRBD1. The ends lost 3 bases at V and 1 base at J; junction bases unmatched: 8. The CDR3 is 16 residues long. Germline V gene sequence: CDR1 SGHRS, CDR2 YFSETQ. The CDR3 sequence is CASSSDMGQGSYEQYF. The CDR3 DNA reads TGCGCCAGCAGCTCGGACATGGGACAGGGATCCTACGAGCAGTACTTC.

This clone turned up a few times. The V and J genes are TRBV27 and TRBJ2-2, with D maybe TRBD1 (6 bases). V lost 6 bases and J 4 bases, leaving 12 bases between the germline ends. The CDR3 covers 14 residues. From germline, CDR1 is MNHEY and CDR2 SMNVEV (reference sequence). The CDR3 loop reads CASSTARGTGELFF. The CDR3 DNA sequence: TGTGCCAGCAGCACCGCCAGGGGCACCGGGGAGCTGTTTTTT.

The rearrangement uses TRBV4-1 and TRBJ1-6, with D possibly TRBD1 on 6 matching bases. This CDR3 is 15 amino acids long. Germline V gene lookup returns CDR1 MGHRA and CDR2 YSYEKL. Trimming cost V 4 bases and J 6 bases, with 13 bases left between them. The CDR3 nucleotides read TGCGCCAGCAGCCCCGAGGGGGTCGTTAATTCACCCCTCCACTTT. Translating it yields CASSPEGVVNSPLHF.

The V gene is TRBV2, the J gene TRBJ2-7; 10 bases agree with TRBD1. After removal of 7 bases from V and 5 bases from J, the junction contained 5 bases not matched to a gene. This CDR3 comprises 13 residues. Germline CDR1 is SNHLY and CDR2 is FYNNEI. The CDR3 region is CASTRDRGDEQYF. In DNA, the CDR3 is TGTGCCAGCACCCGGGACAGGGGAGACGAGCAGTACTTC.

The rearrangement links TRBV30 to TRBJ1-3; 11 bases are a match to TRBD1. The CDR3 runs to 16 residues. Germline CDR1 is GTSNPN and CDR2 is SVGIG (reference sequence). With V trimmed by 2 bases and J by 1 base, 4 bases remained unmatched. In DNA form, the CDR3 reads TGTGCCTGGAGTACCGGGACAGGGGGGTCTGGAAACACCATATATTTT. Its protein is CAWSTGTGGSGNTIYF.

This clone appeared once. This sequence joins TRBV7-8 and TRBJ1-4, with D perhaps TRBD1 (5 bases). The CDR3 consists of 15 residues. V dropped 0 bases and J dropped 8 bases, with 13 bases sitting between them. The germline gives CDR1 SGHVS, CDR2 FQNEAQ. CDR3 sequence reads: CASSLALDSKEKLFF. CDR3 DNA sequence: TGTGCCAGCAGCTTAGCGCTAGACAGTAAGGAAAAACTGTTTTTT.

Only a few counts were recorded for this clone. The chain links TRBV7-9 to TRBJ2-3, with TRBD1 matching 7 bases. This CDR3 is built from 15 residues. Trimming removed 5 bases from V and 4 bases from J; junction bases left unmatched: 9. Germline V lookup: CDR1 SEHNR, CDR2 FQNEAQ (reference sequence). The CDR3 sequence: CASSIQGIGSDTQYF. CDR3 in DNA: TGTGCCAGCAGCATACAGGGGATTGGGTCAGATACGCAGTATTTT.

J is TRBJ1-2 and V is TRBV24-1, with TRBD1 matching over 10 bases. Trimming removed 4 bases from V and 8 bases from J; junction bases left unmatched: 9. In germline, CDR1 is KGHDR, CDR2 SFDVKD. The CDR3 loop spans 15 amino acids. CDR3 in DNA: TGTGCCACCAGTGAGCCCGGACAGGGGGTGGGAGGCTACACCTTC. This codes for CATSEPGQGVGGYTF.

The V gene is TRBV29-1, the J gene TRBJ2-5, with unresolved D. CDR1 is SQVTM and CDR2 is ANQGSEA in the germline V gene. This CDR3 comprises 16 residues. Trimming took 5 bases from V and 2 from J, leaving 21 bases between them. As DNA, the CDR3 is TGCAGCGTTACGAGATGGCAGGCCGCGAAGCAAGAGACCCAGTACTTC. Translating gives CSVTRWQAAKQETQYF. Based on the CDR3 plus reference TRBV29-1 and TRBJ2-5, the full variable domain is SAVISQKPSRDICQRGTSLTIQCQVDSQVTMMFWYRQQPGQSLTLIATANQGSEATYESGFVIDKFPISRPNLTFSTLTVSNMSPEDSSIYLCSVTRWQAAKQETQYFGPGTRLLVL.

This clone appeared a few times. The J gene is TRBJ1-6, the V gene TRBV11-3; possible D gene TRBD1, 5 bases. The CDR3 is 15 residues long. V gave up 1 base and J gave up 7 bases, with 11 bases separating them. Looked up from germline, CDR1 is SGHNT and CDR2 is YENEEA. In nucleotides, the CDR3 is TGTGCCAGCAGCTTAGCCGGGACTAGCAATTCACCCCTCCACTTT. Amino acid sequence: CASSLAGTSNSPLHF.

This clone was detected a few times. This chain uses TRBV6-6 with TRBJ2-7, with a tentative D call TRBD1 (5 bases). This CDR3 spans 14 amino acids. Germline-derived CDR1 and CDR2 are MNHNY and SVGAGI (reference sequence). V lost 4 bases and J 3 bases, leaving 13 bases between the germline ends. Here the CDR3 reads CASSSLTAYYEQYF. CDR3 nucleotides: TGTGCCAGCAGTTCTTTGACAGCTTACTACGAGCAGTACTTC.

CDR3 sequence reads: CASSSSQGRGQPQHF. In DNA form, the CDR3 reads TGTGCCAGTAGTTCCTCACAGGGACGGGGCCAGCCCCAGCATTTT. V is TRBV19 and J is TRBJ1-5; possibly TRBD1 for D (6 bases). The CDR3 covers 15 residues. V was clipped by 5 bases and J by 7 bases, with 18 bases between them. The germline V gene encodes CDR1 LNHDA and CDR2 SQIVND (reference sequence).

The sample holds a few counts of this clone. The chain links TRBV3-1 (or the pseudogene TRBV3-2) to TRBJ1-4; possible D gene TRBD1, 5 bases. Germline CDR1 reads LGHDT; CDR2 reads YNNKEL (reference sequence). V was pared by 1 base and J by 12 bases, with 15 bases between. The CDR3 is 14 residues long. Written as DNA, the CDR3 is TGTGCCAGCAGCCAAGGGACGACAGAGGTCGAACTGTTTTTT. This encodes CASSQGTTEVELFF.

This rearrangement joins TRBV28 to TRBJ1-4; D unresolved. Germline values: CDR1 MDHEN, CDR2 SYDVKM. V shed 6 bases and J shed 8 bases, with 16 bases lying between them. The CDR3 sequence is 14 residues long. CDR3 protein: CASRSAMVREKLFF. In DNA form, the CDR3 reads TGTGCCAGCAGGTCCGCAATGGTGCGGGAAAAACTGTTTTTT.

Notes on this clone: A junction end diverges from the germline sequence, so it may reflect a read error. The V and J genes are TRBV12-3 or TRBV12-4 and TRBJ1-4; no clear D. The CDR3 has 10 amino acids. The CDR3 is CASSLVGRGF. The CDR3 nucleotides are TGTGCCAGCAGTTTAGTAGGCAGAGGTTTT.

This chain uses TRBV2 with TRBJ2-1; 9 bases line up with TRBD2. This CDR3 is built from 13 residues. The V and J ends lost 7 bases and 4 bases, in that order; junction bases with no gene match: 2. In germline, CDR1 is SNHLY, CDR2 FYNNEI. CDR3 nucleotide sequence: TGTGCCAGCACGGGACTAGCTTACAATGAGCAGTTCTTC. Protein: CASTGLAYNEQFF. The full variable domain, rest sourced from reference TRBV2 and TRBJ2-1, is EPEVTQTPSHQVTQMGQEVILRCVPISNHLYFYWYRQILGQKVEFLVSFYNNEISEKSEIFDDQFSVERPDGSNFTLKIRSTKLEDSAMYFCASTGLAYNEQFFGPGTRLTVL.

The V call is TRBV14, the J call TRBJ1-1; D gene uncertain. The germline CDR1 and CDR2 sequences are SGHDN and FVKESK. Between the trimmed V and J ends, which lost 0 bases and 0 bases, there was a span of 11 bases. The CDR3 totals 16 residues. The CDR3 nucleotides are TGTGCCAGCAGCCAAGATCTGGGCAACTTGAACACTGAAGCTTTCTTT. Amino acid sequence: CASSQDLGNLNTEAFF.

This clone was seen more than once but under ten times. The CDR3 is CASSIVVTDTQYF. CDR3 bases: TGTGCCAGTAGTATAGTCGTCACAGATACGCAGTATTTT. This sequence joins TRBV19 and TRBJ2-3; no firm D call. Germline V gives CDR1 LNHDA, CDR2 SQIVND (reference sequence). Trimming removed 1 base from V and 2 bases from J, with 4 bases in between. The CDR3 contains 13 residues.